These 12 T cell receptor beta chains were sequenced from one sample in a study of long-term antiretroviral therapy in people with HIV (dated by TCRdb to 2021 to 2024). The immunoSEQ hsTCRB v3.0 assay was used at survey level resolution to sequence the TRB variable region. This immuneACCESS table, as held by TCRdb, lists in-frame sequences with V and J called but not all clones. Of the missing ones, under half trace to an unresolved V gene in checked studies; the others have no known cause. The table for this sample lists roughly 28,000 clones; roughly 78% of them were counted only once. Roughly 7% of the sample goes to the ten largest clones. This specimen consisted of unsorted PBMCs, obtained 0.3 years after starting antiretroviral therapy. The receptor set was obtained from a middle-aged man with HIV.

This rearrangement joins TRBV19 to TRBJ2-7; 10 bases map to TRBD2. CDR3 length equals 15 residues. J gave up 1 base and V 6 bases, and 6 bases lay outside the gene matches. The germline V gene encodes CDR1 LNHDA and CDR2 SQIVND (reference sequence). CDR3 nucleotides: TGTGCCAGTAGCCTACTACTAGCGGGGTCCTACGAGCAGTACTTC. It specifies CASSLLLAGSYEQYF.

This chain links TRBV5-4 with TRBJ1-4; a possible D gene is TRBD1 (5 bases). V was cut by 5 bases and J by 6 bases, with 11 bases left in between. CDR3 length equals 13 residues. Germline loops: CDR1 SGHNT, CDR2 YYREEE (reference sequence). The CDR3 sequence is CASRSRGDEKLFF. The CDR3 coding sequence is TGTGCCAGCAGATCCCGAGGGGATGAAAAACTGTTTTTT.

The chain is built from TRBV5-1 and TRBJ2-3, with D tentatively TRBD1 (6 bases). V lost 6 bases and J 3 bases, leaving 11 bases between the germline ends. CDR3 size: 13 residues. Germline V gives CDR1 SGHRS, CDR2 YFSETQ. The CDR3 DNA reads as TGCGCCAGCAACTTCGGACAGACAGATACGCAGTATTTT. Its protein is CASNFGQTDTQYF.

The chain carries TRBV27 and TRBJ1-5; possible D gene TRBD1, 5 bases. This CDR3 spans 15 amino acids. Germline CDR1 reads MNHEY; CDR2 reads SMNVEV (reference sequence). The V and J ends lost 3 bases and 4 bases respectively, with 13 bases between them. The CDR3 loop is CASSFDHRPNQPQHF. The CDR3 DNA reads as TGTGCCAGCAGTTTCGACCACAGGCCAAATCAGCCCCAGCATTTT.

The rearrangement joins TRBV2 to TRBJ1-2; D call uncertain. Germline V CDR1 and CDR2: SNHLY, FYNNEI. V was clipped by 3 bases and J by 4 bases, with 12 bases between them. The CDR3 runs 14 residues. The CDR3 nucleotides are TGTGCCAGCAGTGATCAAGGATCGGTCTATGGCTACACCTTC. Amino acid sequence: CASSDQGSVYGYTF. Supplemented by reference TRBV2 and TRBJ1-2, the full variable domain reads EPEVTQTPSHQVTQMGQEVILRCVPISNHLYFYWYRQILGQKVEFLVSFYNNEISEKSEIFDDQFSVERPDGSNFTLKIRSTKLEDSAMYFCASSDQGSVYGYTFGSGTRLTVV.

This clone was detected only once. This chain uses TRBV7-6 with TRBJ2-7; D uncertain. The V end was cut by 3 bases, the J end by 3 bases, with 15 bases between. Germline V CDR1 and CDR2: SGHVS, FNYEAQ. The length of the CDR3 is 15 residues. In nucleotides, the CDR3 is TGTGCCAGCAGCTTTGAGGCAAGCTCCGACTACGAGCAGTACTTC. Translation gives CASSFEASSDYEQYF.

J is TRBJ2-5 and V is TRBV7-2; possibly TRBD1 for D (6 bases). Germline-derived CDR1 and CDR2 are SGHTA and FQGNSA. The V gene lost 2 bases and the J gene lost 4 bases, with 14 bases spanning the gap. The CDR3 is 15 amino acids. The CDR3 reads CASSLWGPGRETQYF. DNA for the CDR3: TGTGCCAGCAGCTTATGGGGGCCCGGTCGAGAGACCCAGTACTTC.

The chain has TRBV19 and TRBJ2-1; D is unresolved. Germline V gene lookup returns CDR1 LNHDA and CDR2 SQIVND (reference sequence). Trimming removed 3 bases at V and 0 bases at J, with 9 bases between. This CDR3 spans 15 amino acids. The CDR3 nucleotides are TGTGCCAGTAGTATTGGGGTTGGCTCCTACAATGAGCAGTTCTTC. This encodes CASSIGVGSYNEQFF.

The chain couples TRBV7-9 to TRBJ2-3, with 8 bases that match TRBD2. The CDR3 spans 15 residues. Germline CDR1 reads SEHNR; CDR2 reads FQNEAQ (reference sequence). The J segment lost 2 bases and the V segment lost 5 bases, leaving 6 bases of the junction unmatched. The CDR3 region is CASSQAGALTDTQYF. The CDR3 nucleotides are TGTGCCAGCAGCCAAGCGGGAGCCCTCACAGATACGCAGTATTTT.

The chain is built from TRBV2 and TRBJ1-2; no reliable D call. V lost 1 base to trimming and J lost 4 bases, with 10 bases between them. Germline lookup yields CDR1 SNHLY and CDR2 FYNNEI. There are 14 residues in the CDR3. In DNA, the CDR3 is TGTGCCAGCAGTGAAGGGCAGACTACCTATGGCTACACCTTC. Translation gives CASSEGQTTYGYTF.

This chain links TRBV6-6 with TRBJ2-7; 10 positions match TRBD2. Germline CDR1 MNHNY, CDR2 SVGAGI (reference sequence). After removal of 8 bases from V and 6 bases from J, the junction contained 4 bases not matched to a gene. This CDR3 comprises 12 residues. In DNA, the CDR3 is TGTGCCAGCGCCGCTAGCGGGAGCGAGCAGTACTTC. Its protein is CASAASGSEQYF.

V and J are TRBV28 and TRBJ2-3, with D uncertain. This CDR3 has 13 residues. The germline CDR1 and CDR2 sequences are MDHEN and SYDVKM. The ends were cut back, 2 bases at V and 6 bases at J, with 9 bases in the middle. CDR3 loop: CASSLPGIDTQYF. The CDR3 DNA is TGTGCCAGCAGTTTACCTGGCATCGATACGCAGTATTTT.